This entry features one TCR beta chain sequence. This record belongs to a study of cytomegalovirus exposure and HLA in healthy donors. Trimming pared 0 bases from V and 8 bases from J, leaving 8 bases between. This CDR3 is built from 13 residues. Germline CDR1 and CDR2: SGHRS and YFSETQ. The PCR made use of 60 Vbeta and 13 Jbeta primers. Method: immunoSEQ multiplex PCR; TCRdb's copy keeps in-frame clones and lacks some. Its clone listing holds 80,000 to 100,000 clones. The chain joins TRBV5-1 to TRBJ1-4; no clear D gene. This TCR was sampled from a man between 50 and 59 years old in good health and CMV-seronegative. Sequencing was performed on PBMCs. This CDR3 is CASSLGPEEKLFF. In DNA, the CDR3 is TGCGCCAGCAGCTTGGGGCCGGAGGAAAAACTGTTTTTT.